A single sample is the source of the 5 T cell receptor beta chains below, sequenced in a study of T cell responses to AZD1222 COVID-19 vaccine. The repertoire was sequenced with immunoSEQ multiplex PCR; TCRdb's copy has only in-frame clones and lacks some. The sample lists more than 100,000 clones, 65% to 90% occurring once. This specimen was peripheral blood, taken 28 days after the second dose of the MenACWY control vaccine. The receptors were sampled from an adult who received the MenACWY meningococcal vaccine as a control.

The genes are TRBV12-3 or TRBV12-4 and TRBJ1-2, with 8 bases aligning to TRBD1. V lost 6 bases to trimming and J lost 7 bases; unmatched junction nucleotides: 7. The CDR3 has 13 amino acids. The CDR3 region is CASRSGGAGGYTF. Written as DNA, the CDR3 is TGTGCCAGCAGGTCAGGGGGCGCAGGTGGCTACACCTTC.

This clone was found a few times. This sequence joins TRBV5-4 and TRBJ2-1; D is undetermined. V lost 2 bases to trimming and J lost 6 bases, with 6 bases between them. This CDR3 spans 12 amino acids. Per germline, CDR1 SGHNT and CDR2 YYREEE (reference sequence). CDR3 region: CASSLKGNEQFF. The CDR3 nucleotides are TGTGCCAGCAGCTTAAAAGGCAATGAGCAGTTCTTC.

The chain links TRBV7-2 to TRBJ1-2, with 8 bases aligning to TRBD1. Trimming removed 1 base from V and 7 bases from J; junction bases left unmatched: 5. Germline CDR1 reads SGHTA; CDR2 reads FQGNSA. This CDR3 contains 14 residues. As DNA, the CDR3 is TGTGCCAGCAGCTTAGAGACAGGGGTTTCTGGCTACACCTTC. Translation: CASSLETGVSGYTF.

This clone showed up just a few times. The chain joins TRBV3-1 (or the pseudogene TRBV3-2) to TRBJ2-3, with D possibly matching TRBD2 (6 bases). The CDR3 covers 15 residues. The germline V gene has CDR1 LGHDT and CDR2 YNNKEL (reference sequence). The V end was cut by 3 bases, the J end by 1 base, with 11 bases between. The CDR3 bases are TGTGCCAGCAGCCACGGCGGGGACCGCACAGATACGCAGTATTTT. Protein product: CASSHGGDRTDTQYF.

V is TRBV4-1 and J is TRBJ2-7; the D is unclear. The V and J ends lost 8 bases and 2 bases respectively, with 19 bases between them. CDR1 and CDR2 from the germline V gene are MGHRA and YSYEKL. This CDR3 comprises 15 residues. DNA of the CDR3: TGCGCCAGCTCTGGGGTGGTAGCACGCCCCTACGAGCAGTACGTC. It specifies CASSGVVARPYEQYV.